Given below is one T cell receptor (beta chain) in context. The antigen remains unidentified. Primers used in a second PCR of about 6 to 11 cycles were a sample-barcoded 5' primer and a J-beta primer mix. TCRdb re-called the 5' RACE reads with MiXCR, one entry per CDR3 protein. Here the sample spans fewer than 2,000,000 distinct CDR3 sequences, approximately 32% being singletons. Staff drew approximately 9.1 milliliters of peripheral blood from each donor. Isolation yielded PBMCs, at least 6.5 million per sample, in every case. This record belongs to a study of blood T cells in healthy people across ages. Study-level background: Roughly one uniquely barcoded beta molecule per two T cells was captured.

Germline assignment: CDR1 SGHKS and CDR2 YYEKEE (reference sequence). Trimming took 4 bases from V and 5 from J, leaving 14 bases between them. There are 14 residues in the CDR3. Study-wide findings and caveats: Long-lived donors had more naive CD4+ cells and higher diversity than aged donors.

This clonotype was obtained from a woman in her 30s in good health. This chain uses TRBV5-5 with TRBJ2-3, with a tentative D call TRBD1 (5 bases). The sample consisted of blood. CDR3 protein: CASSVEQAQDTQYF. CDR3 coding DNA: TGTGCCAGCAGCGTGGAACAGGCTCAAGATACGCAGTATTTT.